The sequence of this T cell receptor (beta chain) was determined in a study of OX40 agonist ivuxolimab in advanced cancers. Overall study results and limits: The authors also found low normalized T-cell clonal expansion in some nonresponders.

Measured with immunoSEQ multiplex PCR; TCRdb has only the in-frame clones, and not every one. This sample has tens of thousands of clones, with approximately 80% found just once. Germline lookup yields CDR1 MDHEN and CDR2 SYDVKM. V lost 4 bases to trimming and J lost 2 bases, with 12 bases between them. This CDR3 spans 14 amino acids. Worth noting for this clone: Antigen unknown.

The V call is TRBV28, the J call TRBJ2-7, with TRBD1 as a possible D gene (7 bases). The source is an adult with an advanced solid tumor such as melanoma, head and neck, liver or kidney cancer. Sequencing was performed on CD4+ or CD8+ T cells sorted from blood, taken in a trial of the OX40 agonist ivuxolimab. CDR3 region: CASSWRDSPYEQYF. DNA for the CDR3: TGTGCCAGCAGTTGGCGGGACAGCCCCTACGAGCAGTACTTC.